The rows below give T cell receptor beta chains drawn from one sample of a study of T cells in lung cancer brain metastases. Profiling relied on immunoSEQ multiplex PCR, and the TCRdb table lists in-frame clones only, not all of them. This table has 5,600 or so clones, over 65% appearing once. The sequenced sample was tumor tissue from a brain metastasis. These receptors were taken from a middle-aged man with non-small cell lung cancer that had spread to the brain. CDR3s include the opening cysteine and the closing phenylalanine or tryptophan. Each record gives: clone size, V gene, J gene, D gene, CDR3 DNA, CDR3 protein. D genes are given only for firm matches. A clone size is listed for some rows: how often the clone was seen (once, few, many), or a class if it is expanded.

clone size: NA; V gene: TRBV11-2; J gene: TRBJ2-5; D gene: NA; CDR3 DNA: TGTGCCAGCAGCTTAGAATATGGGGGGTATCGTGAGACCCAGTACTTC; CDR3 protein: CASSLEYGGYRETQYF
clone size: NA; V gene: TRBV6-6; J gene: TRBJ2-5; D gene: NA; CDR3 DNA: TGTGCCAGCAGTTACGATAGAGGGGCGAAGACCCAGTACTTC; CDR3 protein: CASSYDRGAKTQYF
clone size: NA; V gene: TRBV19; J gene: TRBJ2-5; D gene: NA; CDR3 DNA: TGTGCCAGTAAGAACCGCGGGGGCCAGGAAGAGACCCAGTACTTC; CDR3 protein: CASKNRGGQEETQYF
clone size: NA; V gene: TRBV5-6; J gene: TRBJ1-2; D gene: TRBD1; CDR3 DNA: TGTGCCAGCTACCTTTACAGGACAGGGGGCAGGTATGGCTACACCTTC; CDR3 protein: CASYLYRTGGRYGYTF
clone size: few; V gene: TRBV18; J gene: TRBJ2-7; D gene: TRBD1; CDR3 DNA: TGTGCCAGCTCACCACCGGGACAGGGGGGCTACGAGCAGTACTTC; CDR3 protein: CASSPPGQGGYEQYF
clone size: once; V gene: TRBV27; J gene: TRBJ1-2; D gene: TRBD1; CDR3 DNA: TGTGCCAGCAGTTTTCAGGGGGCAGGCTATGGCTACACCTTC; CDR3 protein: CASSFQGAGYGYTF
clone size: NA; V gene: TRBV6-6; J gene: TRBJ1-6; D gene: NA; CDR3 DNA: TGTGCCAGCAGGGGGCACTCCTATAATTCACCCCTCCACTTT; CDR3 protein: CASRGHSYNSPLHF
clone size: NA; V gene: TRBV27; J gene: TRBJ1-5; D gene: NA; CDR3 DNA: TGTGCCAGCAGTTTCCGGGCCCGAGGAATAAATCAGCCCCAGCATTTT; CDR3 protein: CASSFRARGINQPQHF
clone size: NA; V gene: TRBV29-1; J gene: TRBJ1-1; D gene: NA; CDR3 DNA: TGCAGCGTTGAAGATACTCGGATCCTGGGGTCTGAAGTTTTCTTT; CDR3 protein: CSVEDTRILGSEVFF
clone size: NA; V gene: TRBV5-4; J gene: TRBJ1-4; D gene: NA; CDR3 DNA: TGTGCCAGCAGTGACTCGCGGGGACGCAATGAAAAACTGTTTTTT; CDR3 protein: CASSDSRGRNEKLFF
clone size: few; V gene: TRBV30; J gene: TRBJ1-1; D gene: NA; CDR3 DNA: TGTGCCTGGAGTGTATATCTCACAGGGAGTGTCGGCACTGAAGCTTTCTTT; CDR3 protein: CAWSVYLTGSVGTEAFF
clone size: NA; V gene: TRBV5-6; J gene: TRBJ1-2; D gene: NA; CDR3 DNA: TGTGCCAGCAGCTTAGGACAAAGCACCTATGGCTACACCTTC; CDR3 protein: CASSLGQSTYGYTF
clone size: NA; V gene: TRBV4-1; J gene: TRBJ2-2; D gene: NA; CDR3 DNA: TGCGCCAGCAGCCGAACCACGGGGCTCACCGGGGAGCTGTTTTTT; CDR3 protein: CASSRTTGLTGELFF
clone size: NA; V gene: TRBV25-1; J gene: TRBJ1-1; D gene: NA; CDR3 DNA: TGTGCCAGCGGAGAACCGGGCAGGGTTGTTCCTGAAGCTTTCTTT; CDR3 protein: CASGEPGRVVPEAFF
clone size: once; V gene: TRBV4-2; J gene: TRBJ2-1; D gene: NA; CDR3 DNA: TGTGCCAGCAGCCAAGGACTAGGGGCGACAAACAATGAGCAGTTCTTC; CDR3 protein: CASSQGLGATNNEQFF
clone size: NA; V gene: TRBV6-1; J gene: TRBJ1-5; D gene: TRBD1; CDR3 DNA: TGTGCCAGCAGCACACAGGGGGCGGGGGGTCAGCCCCAGCATTTT; CDR3 protein: CASSTQGAGGQPQHF
clone size: NA; V gene: TRBV30; J gene: TRBJ2-7; D gene: NA; CDR3 DNA: TGTGCCTGGAGTGCGGGCAGGGCGCCCTACGAGCAGTACTTC; CDR3 protein: CAWSAGRAPYEQYF
clone size: NA; V gene: TRBV19; J gene: TRBJ2-7; D gene: TRBD1; CDR3 DNA: TGTGCCAGTAGTATAGATGGGACAGGTCCTCAACTCCGGGACGAGCAGTACTTC; CDR3 protein: CASSIDGTGPQLRDEQYF
clone size: NA; V gene: TRBV6-5; J gene: TRBJ1-1; D gene: NA; CDR3 DNA: TGTGCCAGCAGTTACCGGGTGAGCACTGAAGCTTTCTTT; CDR3 protein: CASSYRVSTEAFF
clone size: NA; V gene: TRBV19; J gene: TRBJ2-1; D gene: TRBD2; CDR3 DNA: TGTGCCAGTAGTATTAGCAGCGGGGCTTACAATGAGCAGTTCTTC; CDR3 protein: CASSISSGAYNEQFF
clone size: NA; V gene: TRBV27; J gene: TRBJ1-5; D gene: NA; CDR3 DNA: TGTGCCAGCAGTTTATCCGGGAGCGATCAGCCCCAGCATTTT; CDR3 protein: CASSLSGSDQPQHF
clone size: NA; V gene: TRBV2; J gene: TRBJ1-1; D gene: NA; CDR3 DNA: TGTGCCAGCGCGACAGGAATGAACACTGAAGCTTTCTTT; CDR3 protein: CASATGMNTEAFF
clone size: NA; V gene: TRBV9; J gene: TRBJ1-2; D gene: NA; CDR3 DNA: TGTGCCAGCAGTCGGGACCCCGAGGGCTATGGCTACACCTTC; CDR3 protein: CASSRDPEGYGYTF
clone size: NA; V gene: TRBV2; J gene: TRBJ2-5; D gene: NA; CDR3 DNA: TGTGCCAGCAGTGCTAGCTTAGAGACCCAGTACTTC; CDR3 protein: CASSASLETQYF
clone size: NA; V gene: TRBV6-6; J gene: TRBJ2-3; D gene: NA; CDR3 DNA: TGTGCCAGCAGTCACGGAGTTAATGCAGATACGCAGTATTTT; CDR3 protein: CASSHGVNADTQYF
clone size: NA; V gene: TRBV5-1; J gene: TRBJ2-7; D gene: NA; CDR3 DNA: TGCGCCAGCAGCTTCGAGTGGGCGCCTGAGCAGTACTTC; CDR3 protein: CASSFEWAPEQYF
clone size: NA; V gene: TRBV2; J gene: TRBJ1-2; D gene: NA; CDR3 DNA: TGTGCCAGGAACGAGCAGAGCTACACCTTC; CDR3 protein: CARNEQSYTF
clone size: NA; V gene: TRBV29-1; J gene: TRBJ1-2; D gene: NA; CDR3 DNA: TGCAGCGTACACCCACACGGGAGTGGCTACACCTTC; CDR3 protein: CSVHPHGSGYTF
clone size: NA; V gene: TRBV29-1; J gene: TRBJ1-1; D gene: TRBD1; CDR3 DNA: TGCAGCGCCCACCGGGACAGAAATGAAGCTTTCTTT; CDR3 protein: CSAHRDRNEAFF
clone size: NA; V gene: TRBV11-2; J gene: TRBJ1-1; D gene: NA; CDR3 DNA: TGTGCCAGCAGCTTAGAAAACACTGAAGCTTTCTTT; CDR3 protein: CASSLENTEAFF
clone size: NA; V gene: TRBV2; J gene: TRBJ1-6; D gene: NA; CDR3 DNA: TGTGCCAGCAGTGAGGCATTGAATTCACCCCTCCACTTT; CDR3 protein: CASSEALNSPLHF
clone size: NA; V gene: TRBV5-1; J gene: TRBJ2-6; D gene: NA; CDR3 DNA: TGCGCCAGCAGCTCGGGCGTTAGCTCTGGGGCCAACGTCCTGACTTTC; CDR3 protein: CASSSGVSSGANVLTF
clone size: medium-sized; V gene: TRBV11-2; J gene: TRBJ1-2; D gene: NA; CDR3 DNA: TGTGCCAGCAGCCGTAAGATCGGGCAGGATTATGGCTACACCTTC; CDR3 protein: CASSRKIGQDYGYTF
clone size: NA; V gene: TRBV11-3; J gene: TRBJ2-2; D gene: NA; CDR3 DNA: TGTGCCAGCAGCTCGCGGACCCAAGGGCAAACCGGGGAGCTGTTTTTT; CDR3 protein: CASSSRTQGQTGELFF
clone size: NA; V gene: TRBV7-2; J gene: TRBJ1-4; D gene: TRBD1; CDR3 DNA: TGTGCCAGCAGCGAAAGGGGACAGAGGAATGAAAAACTGTTTTTT; CDR3 protein: CASSERGQRNEKLFF
clone size: NA; V gene: TRBV7-9; J gene: TRBJ2-7; D gene: NA; CDR3 DNA: TGTGCCAGCAGCTCAACAGCCTACGAGCAGTACTTC; CDR3 protein: CASSSTAYEQYF
clone size: NA; V gene: TRBV4-1; J gene: TRBJ1-1; D gene: NA; CDR3 DNA: TGCGCCAGCAGCCAAGAGGGATCTTTGAACACTGAAGCTTTCTTT; CDR3 protein: CASSQEGSLNTEAFF
clone size: few; V gene: TRBV25-1; J gene: TRBJ1-4; D gene: NA; CDR3 DNA: TGTGCCAGCAGTGATATGGTAGCTGCAACTAATGAAAAACTGTTTTTT; CDR3 protein: CASSDMVAATNEKLFF
clone size: NA; V gene: TRBV28; J gene: TRBJ1-2; D gene: NA; CDR3 DNA: TGTGCCAGCAGTTCCCCACCGGGGGGCTACACCTTC; CDR3 protein: CASSSPPGGYTF
clone size: NA; V gene: TRBV5-1; J gene: TRBJ2-4; D gene: NA; CDR3 DNA: TGCGCCAGCAGCTTGGCCGGGCGGGGCCGGGAAGGCATTCAGTACTTC; CDR3 protein: CASSLAGRGREGIQYF